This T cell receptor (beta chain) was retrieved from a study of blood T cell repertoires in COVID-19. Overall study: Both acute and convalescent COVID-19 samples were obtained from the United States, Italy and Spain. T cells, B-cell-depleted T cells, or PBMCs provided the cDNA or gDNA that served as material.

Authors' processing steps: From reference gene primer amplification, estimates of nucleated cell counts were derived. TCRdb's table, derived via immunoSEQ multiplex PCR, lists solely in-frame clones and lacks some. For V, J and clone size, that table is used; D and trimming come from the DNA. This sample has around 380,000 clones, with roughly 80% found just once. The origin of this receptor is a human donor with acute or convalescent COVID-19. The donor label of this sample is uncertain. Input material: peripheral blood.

CDR3 region: CAIGGQRQGASYEQYF. The CDR3 DNA follows: TGTGCCATCGGGGGACAGAGGCAGGGGGCTTCCTACGAGCAGTACTTC. The chain couples TRBV10-3 to TRBJ2-7; 8 bases agree with TRBD1. CDR3 length: 16 residues. CDR1 is ENHRY and CDR2 is SYGVKD in the germline V gene. V lost 8 bases to trimming and J lost 1 base; unmatched junction nucleotides: 13.